Below, 30 T cell receptor beta chains from the same sample are listed, as sequenced in a study of T cell clonality in common variable immunodeficiency. Study outcomes and limitations: Reportedly, TCR beta sequences from common variable immunodeficiency showed fewer deletions and N-nucleotide insertions.

These receptors have no identified antigens. Sequencing used immunoSEQ multiplex PCR; TCRdb keeps in-frame clones, though not all of them. The repertoire consists of over 30,000 clones, none detected only once. Sequenced sample: peripheral blood mononuclear cells. The source is a human donor with common variable immunodeficiency.

This clone came up a few times. The observed sequence ends 3 residues before the CDR3 terminus, with the missing tail filled in from the germline J gene. The chain uses TRBV20-1 and TRBJ2-7, with a weak D call TRBD1 (5 bases). CDR1 and CDR2 (germline): DFQATT, SNEGSKA (reference sequence). V was trimmed by 3 bases and J by 2 bases, leaving 8 bases between them. The CDR3 is made up of 12 amino acids. The DNA read from the CDR3 is TGCAGTGCTAGTGACAGAACCTACGAG. Its protein product is CSASDRTYE. The whole CDR3 sequence reads CSASDRTYEQYF.

In its sample, this clone was seen a few times. The covered CDR3 bases are TGCGCCAGCAGTCCTACCCCCTCGGGACTAGCGGAAAATGAGACC. This gives the protein CASSPTPSGLAENET. The whole CDR3 protein is CASSPTPSGLAENETQYF. The chain has TRBV23-1 and TRBJ2-5, with TRBD2 identical over 11 bases. From the germline J gene comes the end of the CDR3, since the read stops 3 residues before it. TRBV23-1 counts as an open reading frame of uncertain function. V shed 4 bases, J shed 5 bases, and the junction held 15 bases outside the gene matches. The CDR3 has 18 residues.

This clone was counted a few times. The read halts 3 residues ahead of the CDR3 end, with the missing end drawn from the germline J gene. The chain employs TRBV2 and TRBJ2-7; TRBD1 aligns across 7 bases. Germline CDR1 SNHLY, CDR2 FYNNEI. Trimming cost V 4 bases and J 5 bases; bases outside gene matches: 11. This CDR3 is 15 amino acids long. The CDR3 is CASSGDRVRTDEQYF. The part of the CDR3 DNA that was read is TGTGCCAGCAGTGGTGACAGGGTAAGGACGGACGAG.

This clone has at least ten counts. The CDR3 end falls 3 residues outside the read, so it is completed with the germline J gene. The chain couples TRBV4-1 to TRBJ2-7, with TRBD1 matching 7 bases. After removal of 5 bases from V and 5 bases from J, the junction contained 9 bases not matched to a gene. This CDR3 is built from 14 residues. CDR1 and CDR2 (germline): MGHRA, YSYEKL. The DNA read from the CDR3 is TGCGCCAGCAGCATTAGACAGGGTACCGACGAG. It is translated as CASSIRQGTDE. The whole CDR3 protein is CASSIRQGTDEQYF.

This clone occurred a few times. The read terminates 3 residues ahead of where the CDR3 ends, so the germline J gene completes it. This chain links TRBV7-3 with TRBJ2-4; D gene ambiguous. The CDR3 extends over 14 amino acids. Trimming stripped 2 bases from V and 1 base from J, with 6 bases between. CDR1 SGHTA and CDR2 FQGTGA come from the germline V gene. The sequenced part of the CDR3 DNA is TGTGCCAGCAGCTTAGACGGGGCCAAAAACATT. It is translated as CASSLDGAKNI. The CDR3 reads in full as CASSLDGAKNIQYF.

A note on this clone: With the read ending 3 residues before the CDR3 end, the germline J gene is used to fill in that end. V is TRBV7-8 and J is TRBJ2-2; 13 bases are a match to TRBD2. V gave up 6 bases and J gave up 5 bases; unmatched junction bases: 3. This CDR3 is built from 15 residues. Germline V lookup: CDR1 SGHVS, CDR2 FQNEAQ. The CDR3 is CASRGTSGMTGELFF. CDR3 DNA (partial): TGTGCCAGCAGGGGGACTAGCGGGATGACCGGGGAG.

This clone was seen a handful of times. From the germline J gene comes the end of the CDR3, since the read stops 3 residues before it. V gene TRBV18 combines with J gene TRBJ1-2; TRBD1 matches 10 bases. J lost 2 bases, V lost 4 bases, and 4 bases had no gene match. This CDR3 has 15 amino acids. Germline V gene data show CDR1 as KGHSH and CDR2 as LQKENI. The sequenced CDR3 bases are TGTGCCAGCTCACAGGGACAGGGGATAAACTATGGC. Amino acids: CASSQGQGINYG. The complete CDR3 reads CASSQGQGINYGYTF.

This clone has more than one count but fewer than ten. Coverage ceases 3 residues before the CDR3 finishes, and the germline J gene fills in the end. V and J are TRBV2 and TRBJ1-2; TRBD1 matches 9 bases. The CDR3 is 14 residues long. Germline CDR1 and CDR2: SNHLY and FYNNEI. CDR3 region: CASSENWDRAGYTF. The sequenced part of the CDR3 DNA is TGTGCCAGCAGTGAAAATTGGGACAGGGCGGGC.

Worth noting for this clone: The read ends 3 residues shy of where the CDR3 ends; the end is completed using the germline J gene. The rearrangement joins TRBV29-1 to TRBJ2-5; D perhaps matches TRBD1 (5 bases). V lost 2 bases and J 2 bases, leaving 9 bases between the germline ends. This CDR3 is 13 amino acids long. CDR1 SQVTM and CDR2 ANQGSEA come from the germline V gene. CDR3 DNA, as far as it was read: TGCAGCGTTGAAAACGCAGGGCAAGAGACC. It specifies CSVENAGQET. The whole CDR3 sequence is CSVENAGQETQYF. The full variable domain, in which reference TRBV29-1 and TRBJ2-5 provide the parts outside the CDR3, is SAVISQKPSRDICQRGTSLTIQCQVDSQVTMMFWYRQQPGQSLTLIATANQGSEATYESGFVIDKFPISRPNLTFSTLTVSNMSPEDSSIYLCSVENAGQETQYFGPGTRLLVL.

This clone appeared a few times. The read terminates 3 residues before the CDR3 end, so the remaining end is supplied by the germline J gene. The gene calls are TRBV13 and TRBJ1-2, with 8 bases that match TRBD1. This CDR3 comprises 12 residues. Trimming removed 8 bases from V and 7 bases from J; junction bases left unmatched: 6. Germline CDR1 is PRHDT and CDR2 is FYEKMQ (reference sequence). CDR3 DNA (partial): TGTGCCAGCCGGACAGGGAGAGGTGGC. It is translated as CASRTGRGG. The complete CDR3 sequence is CASRTGRGGYTF.

This clone appeared many times. Sequencing ends 3 residues short of the CDR3 end; the germline J gene provides the rest. This sequence joins TRBV7-3 and TRBJ2-7; 10 bases are a match to TRBD2. V lost 4 bases and J lost 4; bases outside the gene matches: 4. The germline gives CDR1 SGHTA, CDR2 FQGTGA. The CDR3 covers 14 residues. The CDR3 loop is CASSSIAGGYEQYF. The sequenced part of the CDR3 DNA is TGTGCCAGCAGCTCAATAGCGGGAGGTTACGAG.

This clone turned up a few times. The DNA ends 3 residues before the CDR3 does, and the rest of the CDR3 is filled in from the germline J gene. This rearrangement joins TRBV6-2 or TRBV6-3 to TRBJ2-1, with 10 bases that match TRBD2. Germline V gene data show CDR1 as MNHEY and CDR2 as SVGEGT. The V segment lost 4 bases and the J segment 0 bases; nucleotides outside the gene matches: 3. This CDR3 has 16 residues. This chain's CDR3 is CASSSPSGSSYNEQFF. Incomplete CDR3 DNA: TGTGCCAGCAGTTCACCTAGCGGGAGCTCCTACAATGAG.

On this clone itself: Read coverage stops 3 residues before the CDR3 terminus; the germline J gene supplies the remainder. The J gene is TRBJ2-1, the V gene TRBV7-3; TRBD2 aligns across 8 bases. This CDR3 has 16 amino acids. Germline V lookup: CDR1 SGHTA, CDR2 FQGTGA. Trimming removed 0 bases from V and 7 bases from J; junction bases left unmatched: 8. The sequenced part of the CDR3 DNA is TGTGCCAGCAGCTTAACTGTCGCTAGCGGGCCTAATGAG. Residues: CASSLTVASGPNE. From start to end, the CDR3 is CASSLTVASGPNEQFF.

Notes on this clone: A read error may account for a junction end that differs from germline. The read comes to an end 3 residues before the CDR3 does, leaving the germline J gene to fill in the end. The rearrangement links TRBV7-6 to TRBJ2-7; a weak D match, TRBD2 (6 bases). The CDR3 has 13 residues. Germline-derived CDR1 and CDR2 are SGHVS and FNYEAQ. The sequenced CDR3 bases are TGTGCCAGCAGCGTAGCGGAGGGTAACGAG. It encodes CASSVAEGNE. The CDR3 as a whole reads CASSVAEGNEQYF.

The sample holds a few counts of this clone. The read terminates 3 residues ahead of where the CDR3 ends, so the germline J gene completes it. The rearrangement links TRBV5-6 to TRBJ2-3; no clear D. There are 11 residues in the CDR3. Looked up from germline, CDR1 is SGHDT and CDR2 is YYEEEE. Trimming removed 4 bases at V and 5 bases at J, with 5 bases between. CDR3 DNA, as far as it was read: TGTGCCAGCAGCCCCCAAGATACG. Translating gives CASSPQDT. The whole CDR3 sequence is CASSPQDTQYF.

This clone was detected a few times. The CDR3 end lies 3 residues beyond the end of the read and is filled in from the germline J gene. The chain has TRBV6-4 and TRBJ2-1; 7 bases agree with TRBD2. J gave up 4 bases and V 0 bases, and 0 bases lay outside the gene matches. This CDR3 spans 14 amino acids. Germline V gives CDR1 MRHNA, CDR2 SNTAGT. The CDR3: CASSDSSGYNEQFF. The covered CDR3 bases are TGTGCCAGCAGTGACTCTAGCGGGTACAATGAG.

As for this clone: The sequence runs out 3 residues before the end of the CDR3; the remainder is reconstructed from the germline J gene. The rearrangement joins TRBV7-3 to TRBJ2-3, with D maybe TRBD1 (6 bases). The CDR3 runs 14 residues. V lost 2 bases to trimming and J lost 1 base, with 7 bases between them. Germline assignment: CDR1 SGHTA and CDR2 FQGTGA. This CDR3 is CASSLEGGTDTQYF. The sequenced CDR3 bases are TGTGCCAGCAGCTTAGAGGGGGGCACAGATACG.

The table lists this clone with many counts. The CDR3 is cut off 3 residues early in the read; its end comes from the germline J gene. The chain joins TRBV6-1 to TRBJ1-1; weak D call: TRBD1 (5 bases). The CDR3 has 13 residues. Germline V gives CDR1 MNHNS, CDR2 SASEGT. The V end lost 4 bases, the J end lost 4 bases, and 10 bases lay between the germline ends. The CDR3 sequence is CASSVTGVTEAFF. CDR3 DNA (partial): TGTGCCAGCAGTGTTACAGGAGTCACTGAA.

As to this clone: The sequence runs out 3 residues before the end of the CDR3; the remainder is reconstructed from the germline J gene. This rearrangement joins TRBV2 to TRBJ2-7; D ambiguous. Germline V gene data show CDR1 as SNHLY and CDR2 as FYNNEI. Trimming removed 3 bases from V and 2 bases from J, with 8 bases in between. The CDR3 loop spans 13 amino acids. CDR3 sequence reads: CASSDEPAYEQYF. Incomplete CDR3 DNA: TGTGCCAGCAGTGATGAACCGGCCTACGAG.

Many counts were recorded for this clone. The CDR3 end falls 3 residues outside the read, so it is completed with the germline J gene. The chain is built from TRBV6-2 or TRBV6-3 and TRBJ2-7; possible D gene TRBD2, 5 bases. Germline loops: CDR1 MNHEY, CDR2 SVGEGT. The germline V and J ends were trimmed by 0 bases and 4 bases, with 13 bases remaining between them. The CDR3 has 15 residues. The CDR3 here is CASSYSSAGQYEQYF. The covered CDR3 bases are TGTGCCAGCAGTTACTCTAGCGCTGGGCAATACGAG.

This clone has more than one count but fewer than ten. The missing CDR3 end, 3 residues past where the read stops, is filled in from the germline J gene. The chain joins TRBV13 to TRBJ1-6; the match to TRBD1 covers 7 bases. In germline, CDR1 is PRHDT, CDR2 FYEKMQ (reference sequence). Trimming cost V 5 bases and J 4 bases; bases outside gene matches: 2. The CDR3 runs to 14 residues. The CDR3 DNA, read in part, is TGTGCCAGCAGCCCGGGACAGTATAATTCACCC. The encoded protein is CASSPGQYNSP. The entire CDR3 is CASSPGQYNSPLHF.

This clone was picked up many times. Read coverage stops 3 residues before the CDR3 terminus; the germline J gene supplies the remainder. The chain employs TRBV11-3 and TRBJ2-1; weak D call: TRBD2 (5 bases). CDR1 and CDR2 (germline): SGHNT, YENEEA. Between the trimmed V and J ends, which lost 4 bases and 5 bases, there was a span of 12 bases. The CDR3 is made up of 14 amino acids. Incomplete CDR3 DNA: TGTGCCAGCAGCTCTAATTGGCGGGACAATGAG. Residues: CASSSNWRDNE. The whole CDR3 sequence is CASSSNWRDNEQFF.

This clone has only a few counts. The read is 3 residues too short to cover the CDR3 end, so that end is filled in from the germline J gene. This rearrangement joins TRBV7-9 to TRBJ2-3; D not certain. V was shortened by 3 bases and J by 5 bases, with 12 bases between the two germline ends. Germline CDR1 SEHNR, CDR2 FQNEAQ (reference sequence). The CDR3 covers 14 residues. The CDR3 bases that were read are TGTGCCAGCAGCTTCCGATACGGTGGAGATACG. This translates into CASSFRYGGDT. The CDR3 in its entirety is CASSFRYGGDTQYF.

The table lists this clone with many counts. The read ends 3 residues before the CDR3 terminus; that terminus is restored from the germline J gene. This chain connects TRBV19 to TRBJ1-3; D perhaps matches TRBD1 (6 bases). Germline loops: CDR1 LNHDA, CDR2 SQIVND (reference sequence). The CDR3 runs to 19 residues. The V end lost 2 bases, the J end lost 1 base, and 21 bases lay between the germline ends. The CDR3 protein is CASSISGTPSRVSGNTIYF. The DNA read from the CDR3 is TGTGCCAGTAGTATATCCGGGACACCTAGCCGAGTTTCTGGAAACACC.

About this clone: The read ends 3 residues early relative to the CDR3; the germline J gene fills the gap. This chain links TRBV2 with TRBJ2-1, with D possibly matching TRBD1 (5 bases). This CDR3 is 17 amino acids long. The V gene's germline CDR1 is SNHLY and CDR2 FYNNEI. V was clipped by 1 base and J by 5 bases, with 18 bases between them. Incomplete CDR3 DNA: TGTGCCAGCAGTGAAGGGAAGGGGCTAGGTAGAAACAATGAG. This codes for CASSEGKGLGRNNE. The CDR3 reads in full as CASSEGKGLGRNNEQFF.

This clone was counted between two and nine times. The read finishes 3 residues shy of the CDR3 end, and the germline J gene is used to complete it. The chain joins TRBV7-3 to TRBJ2-7; TRBD1 is a possible D gene (6 bases). This CDR3 contains 14 residues. From germline, CDR1 is SGHTA and CDR2 FQGTGA. V shed 5 bases and J shed 3 bases, with 14 bases lying between them. This chain's CDR3 is CASSVQGYGYEQYF. The CDR3 DNA, read in part, is TGTGCCAGCAGCGTACAGGGCTATGGCTACGAG.

This clone has a count of ten or more. The observed sequence ends 3 residues before the CDR3 terminus, with the missing tail filled in from the germline J gene. This chain uses TRBV20-1 with TRBJ1-4, with 8 bases identical to TRBD1. The germline gives CDR1 DFQATT, CDR2 SNEGSKA (reference sequence). This CDR3 is 18 amino acids long. V dropped 5 bases and J dropped 4; count of bases not matched to a gene: 18. CDR3 loop: CSAPSLVGTGEVNEKLFF. The part of the CDR3 DNA that was read is TGCAGTGCTCCTTCTCTTGTAGGGACAGGAGAGGTTAATGAAAAA.

This clone was counted many times. The sequence runs out 3 residues before the end of the CDR3; the remainder is reconstructed from the germline J gene. This chain joins TRBV7-2 and TRBJ2-3; 13 nucleotides agree with TRBD2. There are 15 residues in the CDR3. Germline CDR1 and CDR2: SGHTA and FQGNSA. V lost 5 bases and J lost 4; bases outside the gene matches: 3. The CDR3 sequence is CASSKTSGRSDTQYF. The DNA read from the CDR3 is TGTGCCAGCAGCAAGACTAGCGGGAGGTCAGATACG.

Note on this clone: The read ends 3 residues before the CDR3 terminus; that terminus is restored from the germline J gene. Different DNA sequences within this sample yield the same CDR3. The rearrangement links TRBV7-2 to TRBJ2-1; 7 bases are a match to TRBD2. The CDR3 has 14 amino acids. V shed 5 bases and J 9 bases; nucleotides not matched to a gene: 10. Looked up from germline, CDR1 is SGHTA and CDR2 is FQGNSA. CDR3 bases read: TGTGCCAGCAGCCTAGGGAGGGCCTCTGGTGAG. This translates into CASSLGRASGE. The full CDR3 sequence reads CASSLGRASGEQFF. Supplemented by reference TRBV7-2 and TRBJ2-1, the full variable domain reads GAGVSQSPSNKVTEKGKDVELRCDPISGHTALYWYRQSLGQGLEFLIYFQGNSAPDKSGLPSDRFSAERTGGSVSTLTIQRTQQEDSAVYLCASSLGRASGEQFFGPGTRLTVL.

The sample holds many counts of this clone. The CDR3 here is CASSMRDFSYNEQFF. Incomplete CDR3 DNA: TGTGCCAGCAGCATGCGGGATTTCTCCTACAATGAG. The rearrangement joins TRBV7-2 to TRBJ2-1, with D possibly matching TRBD2 (6 bases). The missing CDR3 end, 3 residues past where the read stops, is filled in from the germline J gene. Germline V lookup: CDR1 SGHTA, CDR2 FQGNSA. V was trimmed by 5 bases and J by 0 bases, leaving 11 bases between them. The CDR3 extends over 15 amino acids.